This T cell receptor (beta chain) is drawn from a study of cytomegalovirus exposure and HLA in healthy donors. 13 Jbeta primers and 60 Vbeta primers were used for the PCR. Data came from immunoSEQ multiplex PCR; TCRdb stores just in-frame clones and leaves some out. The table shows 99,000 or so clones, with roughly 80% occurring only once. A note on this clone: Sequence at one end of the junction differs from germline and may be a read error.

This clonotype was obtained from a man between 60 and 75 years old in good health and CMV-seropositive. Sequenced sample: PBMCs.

The CDR3: CASSAGQGSTGELFF. In nucleotides, the CDR3 is TGTGCTAGCAGCGCCGGACAGGGTAGCACCGGGGAGCTGTTTTTT. The chain employs TRBV7-7 and TRBJ2-2, with TRBD1 matching 8 bases. In germline, CDR1 is SSHAT, CDR2 FNYEAQ (reference sequence). The CDR3 is made up of 15 amino acids.